A single sample gave rise to the 21 T cell receptor beta chains below, sequenced in a study of regulatory T cells in long-lasting Graves disease. The time point was: newly diagnosed GD, antithyroid drugs for less than 3 months. With RNA extracted from PBMCs as input, the TCR library was made. The TCR beta library used iRepertoire HTBI primers with Arm-PCR amplification of CDR3. Via MiXCR, TCRdb re-called the multiplex PCR reads, giving one row per CDR3 protein. The sample shows 400,000 to 500,000 distinct CDR3 sequences, roughly 17% of them seen only once. The same data also went into a second study, on T cells in Graves' hyperthyroidism and ophthalmopathy.

Specimen: peripheral blood mononuclear cells (PBMCs), collected at new diagnosis, from a patient treated with antithyroid drugs. Receptor source: a woman aged 18-30 years with Graves disease.

The V gene is TRBV7-9, the J gene TRBJ2-1, with D tentatively TRBD2 (6 bases). Germline CDR1 is SEHNR and CDR2 is FQNEAQ (reference sequence). The CDR3 is made up of 15 amino acids. With 0 bases removed from V and 4 bases from J, the gap between germline ends came to 10 bases. The CDR3 DNA reads TGTGCCAGCAGCTTAGCAAGGGACTTTTACAATGAGCAGTTCTTC. This encodes CASSLARDFYNEQFF. The full variable domain, completed using reference TRBV7-9 and TRBJ2-1, is DTGVSQNPRHKITKRGQNVTFRCDPISEHNRLYWYRQTLGQGPEFLTYFQNEAQLEKSRLLSDRFSAERPKGSFSTLEIQRTEQGDSAMYLCASSLARDFYNEQFFGPGTRLTVL.

The rearrangement uses TRBV3-1 and TRBJ2-1, with 7 bases that match TRBD2. Trimming cost V 0 bases and J 7 bases; bases outside gene matches: 9. Germline V gene sequence: CDR1 LGHDT, CDR2 YNNKEL (reference sequence). The CDR3 has 16 amino acids. The CDR3 sequence is CASSQDKGLVVNEQFF. In DNA, the CDR3 is TGTGCCAGCAGCCAAGACAAAGGACTAGTCGTGAATGAGCAGTTCTTC.

This clonotype has ten or more counts. This sequence joins TRBV7-9 and TRBJ2-3; D is unclear. The CDR3 is made up of 12 amino acids. V lost 6 bases to trimming and J lost 4 bases, with 8 bases between them. Per germline, CDR1 SEHNR and CDR2 FQNEAQ (reference sequence). CDR3 sequence (DNA): TGTGCCAGCAGTGAGGTCGCAGATACGCAGTATTTT. Protein: CASSEVADTQYF.

This clonotype was seen ten or more times. CDR3 sequence reads: CSASSYRGMSLVMEQFF. CDR3 DNA: TGCAGTGCTAGTTCGTACAGGGGGATGTCTTTAGTTATGGAGCAGTTCTTC. V and J are TRBV20-1 and TRBJ2-1, with 8 bases matching TRBD1. Germline loops: CDR1 DFQATT, CDR2 SNEGSKA (reference sequence). The junction had 20 bases not matched to a gene; V was cut back by 3 bases and J by 10 bases. This CDR3 is 17 amino acids long.

This clonotype showed up many times. The chain recombines TRBV3-1 with TRBJ2-7, with 7 bases that match TRBD2. CDR1 LGHDT and CDR2 YNNKEL come from the germline V gene (reference sequence). With 4 bases clipped from V and 4 bases from J, the junction kept 7 bases outside the gene matches. This CDR3 is 14 amino acids long. For the CDR3, the DNA is TGTGCCAGCAGCCCCTACGGGGGGAATTACGAGCAGTACTTC. It yields the protein CASSPYGGNYEQYF.

This clonotype occurred many times. The chain couples TRBV28 to TRBJ1-2; D not certain. Germline V gives CDR1 MDHEN, CDR2 SYDVKM. Trimming shortened V by 8 bases and J by 6 bases, and 19 bases separated the two germline ends. CDR3 length: 14 amino acids. CDR3 sequence: CASAPHSPYNGYTF. The CDR3 DNA sequence: TGTGCCAGCGCCCCGCATTCACCCTACAATGGCTACACCTTC.

The rearrangement links TRBV7-3 to TRBJ1-3; 8 positions match TRBD1. The trim removed 5 bases at V and 8 bases at J, leaving 14 bases unmatched. The germline V gene has CDR1 SGHTA and CDR2 FQGTGA. This CDR3 has 16 amino acids. The CDR3 DNA follows: TGTGCCAGCAGCGCCGGGACAGGATTTTGGTGCTACACCATATATTTT. It yields the protein CASSAGTGFWCYTIYF.

This clonotype was observed many times. The rearrangement joins TRBV27 to TRBJ2-7; 8 nucleotides match TRBD2. CDR1 and CDR2 (germline): MNHEY, SMNVEV (reference sequence). The V segment lost 6 bases and the J segment 4 bases; nucleotides outside the gene matches: 11. The CDR3 is 15 amino acids. This CDR3 reads CASRTKLADKYEQYF. Written as DNA, the CDR3 is TGTGCCAGCAGGACTAAACTAGCGGATAAATACGAGCAGTACTTC.

This clonotype was picked up many times. The chain is built from TRBV10-3 and TRBJ2-1, with D unclear. The germline V and J ends were trimmed by 2 bases and 5 bases, with 7 bases remaining between them. Germline CDR1 ENHRY, CDR2 SYGVKD. The CDR3 length is 13 residues. DNA for the CDR3: TGTGCCATCAGTGAGGCGGTTGACAATGAGCAGTTCTTC. Amino acid sequence: CAISEAVDNEQFF.

The gene calls are TRBV12-3 or TRBV12-4 and TRBJ2-3; 14 bases line up with TRBD2. The CDR3 length is 17 residues. V gave up 4 bases and J gave up 2 bases; unmatched junction bases: 5. CDR3 in DNA: TGTGCCAGCAGTTCGGGACTAGCGGGAGAGGACACAGATACGCAGTATTTT. It codes for CASSSGLAGEDTDTQYF.

This clonotype showed up many times. This rearrangement joins TRBV28 to TRBJ2-2; 8 bases are a match to TRBD2. Germline V lookup: CDR1 MDHEN, CDR2 SYDVKM. The V and J ends lost 2 bases and 3 bases, in that order; junction bases with no gene match: 2. This CDR3 has 15 residues. CDR3 in amino acids: CASSLGGGYTGELFF. DNA of the CDR3: TGTGCCAGCAGTTTAGGCGGGGGGTACACCGGGGAGCTGTTTTTT.

This clonotype was found a few times. The chain links TRBV5-5 to TRBJ1-2; no definite D call. V was cut by 4 bases and J by 0 bases, with 13 bases left in between. This CDR3 is 15 amino acids long. Germline CDR1 and CDR2: SGHKS and YYEKEE (reference sequence). The CDR3 sequence: CASSTDPGTNYGYTF. The DNA for the CDR3 is TGTGCCAGCAGCACCGACCCCGGAACTAACTATGGCTACACCTTC.

This clonotype has ten or more counts. The chain has TRBV3-1 and TRBJ1-1; a possible D gene is TRBD1 (5 bases). The V end was cut by 3 bases, the J end by 1 base, with 9 bases between. Germline V gene data show CDR1 as LGHDT and CDR2 as YNNKEL (reference sequence). CDR3 length equals 14 residues. The CDR3 DNA is TGTGCCAGCAGCCATAGCGGGGGGAACACTGAAGCTTTCTTT. It specifies CASSHSGGNTEAFF.

This clonotype was recorded many times. This chain connects TRBV7-6 to TRBJ2-7, with TRBD2 matching over 9 bases. With V trimmed by 1 base and J by 3 bases, 7 bases remained unmatched. Germline loops: CDR1 SGHVS, CDR2 FNYEAQ. The CDR3 length is 16 residues. CDR3 coding DNA: TGTGCCAGCAGCTTAGGAGAGGCGGGAGGGGGCTACGAGCAGTACTTC. This sequence encodes CASSLGEAGGGYEQYF.

The chain links TRBV19 to TRBJ1-5, with 7 bases that match TRBD1. CDR3 length: 14 residues. After removal of 3 bases from V and 3 bases from J, the junction contained 2 bases not matched to a gene. From germline, CDR1 is LNHDA and CDR2 SQIVND (reference sequence). The CDR3 region is CASSMTGPNQPQHF. The DNA of the CDR3 is TGTGCCAGTAGTATGACAGGGCCCAATCAGCCCCAGCATTTT.

This clonotype occurred many times. V usage is TRBV28 and J usage is TRBJ1-5; TRBD1 is a possible D gene (6 bases). Germline loops: CDR1 MDHEN, CDR2 SYDVKM. The V and J ends lost 4 bases and 4 bases respectively, with 14 bases between them. The CDR3 is 15 amino acids. This chain's CDR3 is CASSSPRTVNQPQHF. Written as DNA, the CDR3 is TGTGCCAGCAGTTCCCCCCGGACAGTAAATCAGCCCCAGCATTTT.

In its sample, this clonotype was seen a few times. The chain combines TRBV10-3 with TRBJ1-5; the D is unclear. Germline V lookup: CDR1 ENHRY, CDR2 SYGVKD. The CDR3 sequence is 14 residues long. Trimming stripped 7 bases from V and 3 bases from J, with 13 bases between. CDR3 sequence: CAIKGEPDNQPQHF. The DNA of the CDR3 is TGTGCCATCAAAGGCGAACCTGACAATCAGCCCCAGCATTTT.

This clonotype was seen a handful of times. J is TRBJ2-7 and V is TRBV6-1; D may correspond to TRBD1 or TRBD2 (5 bases each). Deletions cut 8 bases from V and 5 bases from J, with 31 bases between. The CDR3 totals 18 residues. CDR1 MNHNS and CDR2 SASEGT come from the germline V gene. This chain's CDR3 is CASRQHTSSQVKRDEQYF. DNA of the CDR3: TGTGCCAGCCGACAGCATACCTCCTCACAGGTAAAGAGGGACGAGCAGTACTTC.

This clonotype was counted at least ten times. V is TRBV28 and J is TRBJ2-7; 8 nucleotides line up with TRBD2. CDR3 length: 15 residues. Trimming removed 1 base from V and 3 bases from J; junction bases left unmatched: 5. Germline CDR1 reads MDHEN; CDR2 reads SYDVKM. The CDR3 coding sequence is TGTGCCAGCAGTTTATCGGCGGGAGGCAGCTACGAGCAGTACTTC. Its protein product is CASSLSAGGSYEQYF. Using reference TRBV28 and TRBJ2-7 for the parts outside the CDR3, the full variable domain is DVKVTQSSRYLVKRTGEKVFLECVQDMDHENMFWYRQDPGLGLRLIYFSYDVKMKEKGDIPEGYSVSREKKERFSLILESASTNQTSMYLCASSLSAGGSYEQYFGPGTRLTVT.

A word on this clonotype: This could be a read error, since a much larger clone is one nucleotide away. The V gene is TRBV3-1, the J gene TRBJ2-5; D unresolved. This CDR3 is 14 amino acids long. Germline V gene lookup returns CDR1 LGHDT and CDR2 YNNKEL (reference sequence). The CDR3 DNA follows: TGTGCCAGCAGCCAAGATTGGGCCGCCGCGGCCCAGCACTTC. Its protein is CASSQDWAAAAQHF.

This clonotype was counted ten times or more. The rearrangement joins TRBV27 to TRBJ2-7; D might be TRBD1 (5 bases). The V gene lost 5 bases and the J gene lost 6 bases, with 14 bases spanning the gap. From germline, CDR1 is MNHEY and CDR2 SMNVEV (reference sequence). CDR3 length equals 13 residues. The CDR3: CASSQGARAEQYF. The CDR3 DNA follows: TGTGCCAGCAGTCAAGGGGCGCGAGCCGAGCAGTACTTC.